The rows below give T cell receptor beta chains drawn from one sample of a study of T cell repertoires in cytomegalovirus infection. These receptors' targets are unknown. TCRdb reanalysed the reads using MiXCR and keeps one entry per CDR3 protein. The data show fewer than 900,000 distinct CDR3 sequences, 25% to 35% seen once. The specimen was cultured CD8+ T cells from PBMCs, collected from culture after CMV antigen stimulation. The receptors were sampled from a human donor in good health (CMV status not recorded). Some clones in this sample may be carry-over from other donors' samples. The CDR3 runs from the conserved cysteine through the conserved F or W. A D gene is named only where the DNA matches it firmly. Clone size, where shown, is once, few, many, or a class for clones that have expanded.

v_gene: TRBV20-1
d_gene: -
abundance: -
j_gene: TRBJ2-3
CDR3aa: CSAPRSGGQYF
CDR3nt: TGCAGTGCCCCAAGAAGTGGGGGACAGTATTTT

v_gene: TRBV7-6
d_gene: TRBD2
abundance: -
j_gene: TRBJ2-1
CDR3aa: CASSLGRWGGSHNEQFF
CDR3nt: TGTGCCAGCAGCTTAGGACGTTGGGGGGGGTCTCACAATGAGCAGTTCTTC

v_gene: TRBV15
d_gene: TRBD1
abundance: -
j_gene: TRBJ1-1
CDR3aa: CATSRVTGRDTEAFF
CDR3nt: TGTGCCACCAGCAGAGTGACAGGGAGGGACACTGAAGCTTTCTTT

v_gene: TRBV27
d_gene: TRBD2
abundance: -
j_gene: TRBJ2-3
CDR3aa: CASSFGLAGGEHTQYF
CDR3nt: TGTGCCAGCAGTTTTGGGCTAGCGGGGGGGGAACATACGCAGTATTTT

v_gene: TRBV10-3
d_gene: TRBD1
abundance: -
j_gene: TRBJ1-1
CDR3aa: CAISESGTGTPMGTEAFF
CDR3nt: TGTGCCATCAGTGAGTCGGGGACAGGGACACCCATGGGGACTGAAGCTTTCTTT

v_gene: TRBV7-6
d_gene: TRBD2
abundance: -
j_gene: TRBJ2-1
CDR3aa: CASSLDTSGGSYNEQFF
CDR3nt: TGTGCCAGCAGCTTGGATACTAGCGGGGGATCCTACAATGAGCAGTTCTTC

v_gene: TRBV7-9
d_gene: -
abundance: -
j_gene: TRBJ1-2
CDR3aa: CASSLEQAFERYGYTF
CDR3nt: TGTGCCAGCAGCTTAGAACAGGCGTTCGAGCGATATGGCTACACCTTC

v_gene: TRBV19
d_gene: -
abundance: -
j_gene: TRBJ2-1
CDR3aa: CASSIISNNEQFF
CDR3nt: TGTGCCAGTAGTATAATCAGCAACAATGAGCAGTTCTTC

v_gene: TRBV7-3
d_gene: -
abundance: -
j_gene: TRBJ1-1
CDR3aa: CASSLVEGVGSEAFF
CDR3nt: TGTGCCAGCAGCTTAGTCGAGGGGGTAGGCTCTGAAGCTTTCTTT

v_gene: TRBV5-5
d_gene: -
abundance: -
j_gene: TRBJ1-1
CDR3aa: CASSLRTVITTEAFF
CDR3nt: TGTGCCAGCAGCTTACGGACGGTGATCACGACTGAAGCTTTCTTT

v_gene: TRBV18
d_gene: -
abundance: -
j_gene: TRBJ1-5
CDR3aa: CASSPGDSTSNQPQHF
CDR3nt: TGTGCCAGCTCACCAGGAGACAGCACAAGCAATCAGCCCCAGCATTTT

v_gene: TRBV5-6
d_gene: -
abundance: -
j_gene: TRBJ1-2
CDR3aa: CASSLPDRTNINYGYTF
CDR3nt: TGTGCCAGCAGCCTTCCCGACCGGACAAACATTAACTATGGCTACACCTTC

v_gene: TRBV7-6
d_gene: -
abundance: few
j_gene: TRBJ2-1
CDR3aa: CASSSRAEQFF
CDR3nt: TGTGCCAGCAGCTCCCGTGCTGAGCAGTTCTTC

v_gene: TRBV29-1
d_gene: -
abundance: few
j_gene: TRBJ2-7
CDR3aa: CSVEVVQGAFYEQYF
CDR3nt: TGCAGCGTTGAAGTAGTACAGGGAGCATTCTACGAGCAGTACTTC

v_gene: TRBV25-1
d_gene: -
abundance: -
j_gene: TRBJ2-1
CDR3aa: CASSGGIWGQGSYNEQFF
CDR3nt: TGTGCCAGCAGTGGGGGTATATGGGGGCAAGGGAGCTACAATGAGCAGTTCTTC

v_gene: TRBV5-3
d_gene: -
abundance: once
j_gene: TRBJ1-1
CDR3aa: CASSLIPGDGAFF
CDR3nt: TGTGCCAGCAGCTTAATTCCCGGTGACGGGGCTTTCTTT

v_gene: TRBV27
d_gene: -
abundance: -
j_gene: TRBJ2-1
CDR3aa: CASRKALNEQFF
CDR3nt: TGTGCCAGTAGAAAAGCACTGAATGAGCAGTTCTTC

v_gene: TRBV19
d_gene: -
abundance: few
j_gene: TRBJ2-7
CDR3aa: CASTSGTYEQYF
CDR3nt: TGTGCCAGTACGAGCGGAACCTACGAGCAGTACTTC

v_gene: TRBV6-2/TRBV6-3
d_gene: -
abundance: many
j_gene: TRBJ2-1
CDR3aa: CASSGPGVPGEQFF
CDR3nt: TGTGCCAGCAGCGGTCCGGGGGTCCCCGGTGAGCAGTTCTTC

v_gene: TRBV7-2
d_gene: -
abundance: few
j_gene: TRBJ1-1
CDR3aa: CASSLFGEQTEAFF
CDR3nt: TGTGCCAGCAGCTTATTTGGGGAGCAGACTGAAGCTTTCTTT

v_gene: TRBV5-4
d_gene: -
abundance: -
j_gene: TRBJ2-1
CDR3aa: CASSLWQGTWEQFF
CDR3nt: TGTGCCAGCAGCTTATGGCAGGGGACATGGGAGCAGTTCTTC

v_gene: TRBV10-3
d_gene: TRBD1
abundance: once
j_gene: TRBJ2-2
CDR3aa: CAIDRGGTGELFF
CDR3nt: TGTGCCATCGACAGGGGAGGCACCGGGGAGCTGTTTTTT

v_gene: TRBV7-7
d_gene: -
abundance: few
j_gene: TRBJ2-5
CDR3aa: CASSWSPGVAETQYF
CDR3nt: TGTGCTAGCAGCTGGAGCCCCGGGGTGGCAGAGACCCAGTACTTC

v_gene: TRBV7-9
d_gene: -
abundance: many
j_gene: TRBJ2-5
CDR3aa: CASSLTTEETQYF
CDR3nt: TGTGCCAGCAGCTTGACAACAGAAGAGACCCAGTACTTC

v_gene: TRBV20-1
d_gene: TRBD1
abundance: -
j_gene: TRBJ1-5
CDR3aa: CSARRPGQGHQPQHF
CDR3nt: TGCAGTGCTAGGCGCCCGGGACAGGGCCATCAGCCCCAGCATTTT

v_gene: TRBV3-1
d_gene: TRBD1
abundance: -
j_gene: TRBJ2-2
CDR3aa: CASSHDLSGQGNTGELFF
CDR3nt: TGTGCCAGCAGCCACGATTTAAGCGGACAGGGGAACACCGGGGAGCTGTTTTTT

v_gene: TRBV7-9
d_gene: -
abundance: -
j_gene: TRBJ1-2
CDR3aa: CASSLGILVDGYTF
CDR3nt: TGTGCCAGCAGCTTAGGGATTTTGGTAGATGGCTACACCTTC

v_gene: TRBV5-4
d_gene: TRBD2
abundance: few
j_gene: TRBJ2-1
CDR3aa: CASSVLAGGPNEQFF
CDR3nt: TGTGCCAGCAGCGTACTAGCGGGGGGCCCCAATGAGCAGTTCTTC

v_gene: TRBV6-1
d_gene: TRBD2
abundance: -
j_gene: TRBJ2-1
CDR3aa: CASSRDRGTSGGSYNEQFF
CDR3nt: TGTGCCAGCAGCCGGGACAGGGGAACTAGCGGGGGGTCCTACAATGAGCAGTTCTTC

v_gene: TRBV12-3/TRBV12-4
d_gene: -
abundance: many
j_gene: TRBJ2-5
CDR3aa: CASSSPGQTDQETQYF
CDR3nt: TGTGCCAGCAGTTCGCCGGGACAAACCGACCAAGAGACCCAGTACTTC

v_gene: TRBV5-1
d_gene: -
abundance: once
j_gene: TRBJ2-1
CDR3aa: CASSLAGPPSRGNEQFF
CDR3nt: TGCGCCAGCAGCTTGGCAGGACCTCCCAGCCGGGGCAATGAGCAGTTCTTC

v_gene: TRBV9
d_gene: TRBD2
abundance: few
j_gene: TRBJ2-1
CDR3aa: CASSVTSGSYNEQFF
CDR3nt: TGTGCCAGCAGCGTAACTAGCGGCTCCTACAATGAGCAGTTCTTC

v_gene: TRBV7-8
d_gene: TRBD2
abundance: few
j_gene: TRBJ2-3
CDR3aa: CASFSGAGGRDTQYF
CDR3nt: TGTGCCAGCTTTAGCGGGGCGGGGGGGCGAGATACGCAGTATTTT

v_gene: TRBV7-6
d_gene: -
abundance: many
j_gene: TRBJ2-5
CDR3aa: CASSPLGTQETQYF
CDR3nt: TGTGCCAGCAGCCCCCTCGGGACCCAAGAGACCCAGTACTTC

v_gene: TRBV7-9
d_gene: TRBD1
abundance: -
j_gene: TRBJ2-6
CDR3aa: CASSYEGTGGVIPGANVLTF
CDR3nt: TGTGCCAGCAGCTACGAAGGGACAGGGGGCGTCATCCCTGGGGCCAACGTCCTGACTTTC

v_gene: TRBV28
d_gene: -
abundance: -
j_gene: TRBJ1-4
CDR3aa: CASSLWTAATNEKLFF
CDR3nt: TGTGCCAGCAGTTTATGGACCGCCGCAACTAATGAAAAACTGTTTTTT

v_gene: TRBV6-2/TRBV6-3
d_gene: -
abundance: -
j_gene: TRBJ2-4
CDR3aa: CASSYNSVAPYF
CDR3nt: TGTGCCAGCAGCTACAACTCGGTGGCCCCGTACTTC

v_gene: TRBV20-1
d_gene: TRBD1
abundance: few
j_gene: TRBJ1-2
CDR3aa: CSGLGLGQGISGYTF
CDR3nt: TGCAGTGGCTTGGGACTGGGACAGGGGATCTCTGGCTACACCTTC

v_gene: TRBV27
d_gene: TRBD1
abundance: -
j_gene: TRBJ2-1
CDR3aa: CASSRGTGGNEQFF
CDR3nt: TGTGCCAGCAGTCGGGGGACAGGGGGCAATGAGCAGTTCTTC

v_gene: TRBV19
d_gene: -
abundance: -
j_gene: TRBJ2-3
CDR3aa: CASSIVGTDTQYF
CDR3nt: TGTGCCAGTAGTATAGTAGGGACAGATACGCAGTATTTT